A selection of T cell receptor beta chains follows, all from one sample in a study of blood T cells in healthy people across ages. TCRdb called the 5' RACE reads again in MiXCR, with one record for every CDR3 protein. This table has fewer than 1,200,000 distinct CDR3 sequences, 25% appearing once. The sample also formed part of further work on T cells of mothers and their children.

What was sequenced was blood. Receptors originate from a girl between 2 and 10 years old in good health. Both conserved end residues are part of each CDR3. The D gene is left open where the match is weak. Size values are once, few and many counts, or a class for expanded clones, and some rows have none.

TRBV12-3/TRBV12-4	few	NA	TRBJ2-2	TGTGCCAGCAGTAATACAGGACTGGGTCTTGGAGGGGAGCTGTTTTTT	CASSNTGLGLGGELFF
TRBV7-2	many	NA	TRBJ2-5	TGTGCCAGCAGTTTATCGGGGGCGCAGGAGACCCAGTACTTC	CASSLSGAQETQYF
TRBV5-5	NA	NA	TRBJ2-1	TGTGCCAGCAGCTTACAACACAATGAGCAGTTCTTC	CASSLQHNEQFF
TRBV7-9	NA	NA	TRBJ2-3	TGTGCCAGCAGCTTTAAACTTTTCACAGATACGCAGTATTTT	CASSFKLFTDTQYF
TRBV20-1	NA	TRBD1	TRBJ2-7	TGCAGTGCTAGAGGAGGGACAGGGGTAGGGGAGCAGTACTTC	CSARGGTGVGEQYF
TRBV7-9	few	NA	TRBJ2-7	TGTGCCAGCAGCCCAACGGGCCCGCTTCCCTACGAGCAGTACTTC	CASSPTGPLPYEQYF
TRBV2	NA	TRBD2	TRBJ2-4	TGTGCCAGCCAAGCGGGAGAAGGAAACATTCAGTACTTC	CASQAGEGNIQYF
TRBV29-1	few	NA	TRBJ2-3	TGCAGCGTCGTACCACTCCTCCGGGACGTTCCTCAAGATACGCAGTATTTT	CSVVPLLRDVPQDTQYF
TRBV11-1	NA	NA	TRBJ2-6	TGTGCCAGCAGCTCCTTGGCTGGGACGGCGGAAAGAGGTGGGGCCAACGTCCTGACTTTC	CASSSLAGTAERGGANVLTF
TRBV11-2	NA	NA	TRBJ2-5	TGTGCCAGCAGCGCCCTCGGCCAGGGGGGTACAGTGACCCAGTACTTC	CASSALGQGGTVTQYF
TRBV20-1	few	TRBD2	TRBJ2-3	TGCAGTGCTCTGAAACTAGCGGATACGCAGTATTTT	CSALKLADTQYF
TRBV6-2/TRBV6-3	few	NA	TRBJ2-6	TGTGCCAGCAGAGACGGAATATTCTCTGGGGCCAACGTCCTGACTTTC	CASRDGIFSGANVLTF
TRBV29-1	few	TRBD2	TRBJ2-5	TGCAGCGTCGAGGGACTAGCGGAAGAGACCCAGCACTTC	CSVEGLAEETQHF
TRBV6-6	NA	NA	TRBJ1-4	TGTGCCAGTCAATCCGGGGCGTATGAAAAACTGTTTTTT	CASQSGAYEKLFF
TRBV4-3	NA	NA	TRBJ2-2	TGCGCCAGCAGCGTATACAGGACCTCCGGGGAGCTGTTTTTT	CASSVYRTSGELFF
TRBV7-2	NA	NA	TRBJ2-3	TGTGCCAGCAGCTTAGAGGAAGGGAGTACGCAGTATTTT	CASSLEEGSTQYF
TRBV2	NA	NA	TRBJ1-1	TGTGCCAGCAGTGAAGCGGGGGGCTATGGTACTGAAGCTTTCTTT	CASSEAGGYGTEAFF
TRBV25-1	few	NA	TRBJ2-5	TGTGCCAGCCGGGAGCCCTCCACAGGGGTAGAGACCCAGTACTTC	CASREPSTGVETQYF
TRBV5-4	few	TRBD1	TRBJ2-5	TGTGCCAGCAGCAATACAGGGGTTGAAGAGACCCAGTACTTC	CASSNTGVEETQYF
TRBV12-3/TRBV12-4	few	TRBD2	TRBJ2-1	TGCGCCAGCAGCCGTAGACTAGCGGGCAATGAGCAGTTCTTC	CASSRRLAGNEQFF
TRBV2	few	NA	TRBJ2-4	TGTGCCAGCAGCTTTTTAGGGGAGAGTGTTAACATTCAGTACTTC	CASSFLGESVNIQYF
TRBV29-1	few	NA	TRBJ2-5	TGCAGCGGGTACTTGCAAGAGACCCAGTACTTC	CSGYLQETQYF
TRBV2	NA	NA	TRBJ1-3	TGTGCCAGCACCCCTCAGGCGGTGGCTGGAAACACCATATATTTT	CASTPQAVAGNTIYF
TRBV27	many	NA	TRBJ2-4	TGTGCCAGCAGCCACAATGGCAGCCCCGCGAGGAGAAACATTCAGTACTTC	CASSHNGSPARRNIQYF
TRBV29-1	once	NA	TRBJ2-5	TGCAGCGTTGGCAGGTTTGGCGAAAAGAGTAACGTGGCCCAGTACTTC	CSVGRFGEKSNVAQYF
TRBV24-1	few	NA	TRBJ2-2	TGTGCCACCAGTGATTGGAGGGGAAATACCAACACCGGGGAGCTGTTTTTT	CATSDWRGNTNTGELFF
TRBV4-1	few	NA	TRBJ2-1	TGCGCCAGCACCTCAAGAGGTGGCCCCGAATACAATGAGCAGTTCTTC	CASTSRGGPEYNEQFF
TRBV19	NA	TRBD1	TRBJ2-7	TGTGCCAGTAGTAGGGACAGGTTATTCTACGAGCAGTACTTC	CASSRDRLFYEQYF
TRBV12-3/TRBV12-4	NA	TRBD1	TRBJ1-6	TGTGCCAGCAGTTTCGGACAGGGAAATTCACCCCTCCACTTT	CASSFGQGNSPLHF
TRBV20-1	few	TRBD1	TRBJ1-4	TGCAGTGCTCCTAGACAGGGTTCGAGGGAAAAACTGTTTTTT	CSAPRQGSREKLFF
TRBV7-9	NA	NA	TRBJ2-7	TGTGCCAGCAGCCCGGCGAACAGGTACTCCTACGAGCAGTACTTC	CASSPANRYSYEQYF
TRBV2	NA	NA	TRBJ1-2	TGTGCCAGCAGTGACAGAGCCCCTAAGGTCTATGGCTACACCTTC	CASSDRAPKVYGYTF
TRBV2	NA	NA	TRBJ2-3	TGTGCCAGCAGGGTGGGCCCAGATACGCAGTATTTT	CASRVGPDTQYF
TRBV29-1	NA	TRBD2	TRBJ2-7	TGCAGCGTTGAACTAGCGGGGAATTACGAGCAGTACTTC	CSVELAGNYEQYF
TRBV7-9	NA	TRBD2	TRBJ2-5	TGTGCCAGCAGCTCGGGCGAGGCGGGAGGCGGAGAGACCCAGTACTTC	CASSSGEAGGGETQYF
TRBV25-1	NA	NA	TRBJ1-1	TGTGCCCGCAGTGAAGGCGTAGGGCTGAACACTGAAGCTTTCTTT	CARSEGVGLNTEAFF
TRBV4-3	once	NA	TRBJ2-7	TGCGCCAGCAGCCAAGATGGGGTTCCTTTTAACGAGCAGTACTTC	CASSQDGVPFNEQYF
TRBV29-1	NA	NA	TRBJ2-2	TGCAGCGTATCAACCCAGCAGGAGACTAATACCGGGGAGCTGTTTTTT	CSVSTQQETNTGELFF
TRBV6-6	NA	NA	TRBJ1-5	TGTGCCAGCAGCTACGACCAACAGCCCCAGCATTTT	CASSYDQQPQHF
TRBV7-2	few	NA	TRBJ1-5	TGTGCCAGCAGCCCACCGAATAGCAATCAGCCCCAGCATTTT	CASSPPNSNQPQHF
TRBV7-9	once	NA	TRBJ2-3	TGTGCCAGCAGCCCAGACTCAGAAGACACAGATACGCAGTATTTT	CASSPDSEDTDTQYF
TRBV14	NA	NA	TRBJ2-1	TGTGCCAGCAGCCAAGAAAGCGGGCAGGGAGATGAGCAGTTCTTC	CASSQESGQGDEQFF
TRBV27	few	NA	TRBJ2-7	TGTGCCAGCAGTTTAGGGAGCGGCCCCGACAGCTCCTACGAGCAGTACTTC	CASSLGSGPDSSYEQYF
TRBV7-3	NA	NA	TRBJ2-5	TGTGCCAGCAGCTTCGGCCGGTGGGAGACCCAGTACTTC	CASSFGRWETQYF
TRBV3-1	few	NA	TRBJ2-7	TGTGCCAGCAGCCAAGTCGTCTCAAGGGTCGCACAGGTCTACGAGCAGTACTTC	CASSQVVSRVAQVYEQYF
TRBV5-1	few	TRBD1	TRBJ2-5	TGCGCCAGCAGTCAAACAGGGGCGGATCGTCCGGAGACCCAGTACTTC	CASSQTGADRPETQYF
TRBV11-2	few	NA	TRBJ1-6	TGTGCCAGCAGCCCTAACCGGGACACTCATTCACCCCTCCACTTT	CASSPNRDTHSPLHF
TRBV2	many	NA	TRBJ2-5	TGTGCCAGCAGTGTTCTGGAGACCCAGTACTTC	CASSVLETQYF
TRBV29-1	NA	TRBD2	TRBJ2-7	TGCAGCGTTGAATGGGGGACTAGCGGGGGGTCCGTGGACGAGCAGTACTTC	CSVEWGTSGGSVDEQYF
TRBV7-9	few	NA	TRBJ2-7	TGTGCCAGCAGCTTCAAAACCTACGAGCAGTACTTC	CASSFKTYEQYF
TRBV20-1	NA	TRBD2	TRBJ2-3	TGCAGTGCTGAAATAGCGGGGGCCCGGAGCACAGATACGCAGTATTTT	CSAEIAGARSTDTQYF
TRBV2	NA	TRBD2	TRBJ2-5	TGTGCCAGCAGTGAATCCCTAGCGGGGGGGCTAGGTGAGACCCAGTACTTC	CASSESLAGGLGETQYF
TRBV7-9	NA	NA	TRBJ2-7	TGTGCCAGCAGCTTAGCGCTAGGGATGATGGGCGAGCAGTACTTC	CASSLALGMMGEQYF
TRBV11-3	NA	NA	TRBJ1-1	TGTGCCAGCAGCTTAGTGTCCCGCGGAACTGAAGCTTTCTTT	CASSLVSRGTEAFF